This entry lists 31 T cell receptor beta chains sequenced from one sample in a study of type 1 regulatory T cells. TCRdb called the reads again in MiXCR, with one record for every CDR3 protein. This sample yields about 67,000 distinct CDR3 sequences, of which about 48% are seen a single time; about 2% belongs to the top ten. No antigen has been assigned to these receptors. The sample comprised cultured non-Tr1 T cells, either the whole culture or a sorted T cell fraction (not recorded which). Every receptor here comes from a human donor in good health.

This clonotype came up once. The chain has TRBV6-5 and TRBJ1-2; D not certain. Germline assignment: CDR1 MNHEY and CDR2 SVGAGI. The CDR3 consists of 13 residues. The V end was cut by 6 bases, the J end by 2 bases, with 10 bases between. CDR3 sequence reads: CASSPDTNYGYTF. The CDR3 region has the DNA TGTGCCAGCAGCCCAGACACCAACTATGGCTACACCTTC.

The V call is TRBV5-5, the J call TRBJ1-1; D is undetermined. The CDR3 is 15 residues long. V lost 1 base and J lost 1, with 11 bases in between. Germline CDR1 SGHKS, CDR2 YYEKEE (reference sequence). The CDR3, as DNA: TGTGCCAGCAGCTTGTTCCCAGATCGGAACACTGAAGCTTTCTTT. Its translation is CASSLFPDRNTEAFF.

In its sample, this clonotype was seen a few times. V is TRBV29-1 and J is TRBJ1-2, with a possible D match to TRBD1 (6 bases). CDR3 length: 13 residues. Deletions cut 4 bases from V and 8 bases from J, with 17 bases between. CDR1 and CDR2 from the germline V gene are SQVTM and ANQGSEA. The CDR3 DNA follows: TGCAGCGTTGCTCTTGGGGGGGCTCGAGGCTACACCTTC. Translating gives CSVALGGARGYTF.

The chain has TRBV4-2 and TRBJ2-5; the match to TRBD2 covers 9 bases. This CDR3 has 18 amino acids. The germline V gene has CDR1 LGHNA and CDR2 YNFKEQ. V shed 7 bases and J 5 bases; nucleotides not matched to a gene: 20. The CDR3 region has the DNA TGTGCCAGCACCCCCTCCCGAGGGGCGGGGGGGCCGGAGGAGACCCAGTACTTC. Translated, it gives CASTPSRGAGGPEETQYF.

V and J are TRBV28 and TRBJ2-4; D is perhaps TRBD2 (5 bases). The CDR3 sequence is 15 residues long. V lost 3 bases and J lost 5, with 14 bases in between. CDR1 and CDR2 from the germline V gene are MDHEN and SYDVKM. This CDR3 reads CASSFRDSPQNIQYF. CDR3 DNA sequence: TGTGCCAGCAGTTTCCGGGATTCCCCCCAAAACATTCAGTACTTC.

The chain combines TRBV20-1 with TRBJ2-5, with TRBD1 matching over 8 bases. This CDR3 has 13 residues. CDR1 is DFQATT and CDR2 is SNEGSKA in the germline V gene (reference sequence). The CDR3 is CALRGLGVETQYF. The CDR3 nucleotides are TGCGCCCTCAGGGGGCTAGGGGTAGAGACCCAGTACTTC.

This rearrangement joins TRBV9 to TRBJ2-3; 10 bases map to TRBD1. The germline V gene has CDR1 SGDLS and CDR2 YYNGEE. V lost 4 bases, J lost 4 bases, and 9 bases stayed unmatched. The length of the CDR3 is 16 residues. As DNA, the CDR3 is TGTGCCAGCAGCTCCCGAACCGGGACAGGGGCAGATACGCAGTATTTT. Protein sequence: CASSSRTGTGADTQYF.

The chain carries TRBV10-3 and TRBJ1-2, with D hard to call. V lost 6 bases and J 2 bases, leaving 16 bases between the germline ends. Germline lookup yields CDR1 ENHRY and CDR2 SYGVKD. This CDR3 region has 15 residues. The CDR3 coding sequence is TGTGCCATCAGCGGACGGGAGGGCGGAAACTATGGCTACACCTTC. The encoded protein is CAISGREGGNYGYTF.

This rearrangement joins TRBV4-2 to TRBJ2-5; D ambiguous. V was cut by 0 bases and J by 4 bases, with 12 bases left in between. This CDR3 has 15 residues. Germline CDR1 reads LGHNA; CDR2 reads YNFKEQ. CDR3 protein: CASSQDIGMIETQYF. CDR3 nucleotide sequence: TGTGCCAGCAGCCAAGATATAGGGATGATAGAGACCCAGTACTTC.

This clonotype appeared a few times. The chain employs TRBV29-1 and TRBJ2-2; D is perhaps TRBD1 or TRBD2 (6 bases each). The CDR3 has 15 amino acids. Germline V gives CDR1 SQVTM, CDR2 ANQGSEA. The V and J ends lost 6 bases and 0 bases respectively, with 14 bases between them. The CDR3 loop is CSVRSGATNTGELFF. The CDR3 DNA reads as TGCAGCGTCCGCTCGGGGGCCACGAACACCGGGGAGCTGTTTTTT.

This clonotype appeared once. The chain recombines TRBV5-1 with TRBJ2-2; TRBD2 is a possible D gene (5 bases). Per the germline V gene, CDR1 is SGHRS and CDR2 is YFSETQ. Trimming removed 4 bases from V and 2 bases from J, with 18 bases in between. The CDR3 spans 17 residues. In DNA form, the CDR3 reads TGCGCCAGCAGCCCGCGGGTGGACCCGCGAAACACCGGGGAGCTGTTTTTT. Protein product: CASSPRVDPRNTGELFF.

The CDR3 sequence: CASSLQGQAEKLFF. Written as DNA, the CDR3 is TGTGCCAGCAGCCTGCAGGGACAGGCTGAAAAACTGTTTTTT. J is TRBJ1-4 and V is TRBV28, with TRBD1 matching over 8 bases. CDR1 and CDR2 from the germline V gene are MDHEN and SYDVKM. The V gene end was trimmed by 6 bases and the J gene end by 7 bases; junction bases not matched to a gene: 7. The CDR3 totals 14 residues.

This clonotype has more than one count but fewer than ten. The CDR3 sequence is CSARAGAVHEQYF. Here the CDR3 DNA reads TGCAGTGCTAGGGCTGGCGCGGTCCACGAGCAGTACTTC. This rearrangement joins TRBV20-1 to TRBJ2-7; D gene ambiguous. Trimming cost V 3 bases and J 5 bases, with 14 bases left between them. Germline V gene data show CDR1 as DFQATT and CDR2 as SNEGSKA (reference sequence). The CDR3 has 13 residues.

The chain is built from TRBV6-2 or TRBV6-3 and TRBJ2-5; TRBD2 matches 9 bases. The germline CDR1 and CDR2 sequences are MNHEY and SVGEGT. The CDR3 is made up of 18 amino acids. J gave up 1 base and V 0 bases, and 9 bases lay outside the gene matches. CDR3 protein: CASSYSGLAGSFQETQYF. Here the CDR3 DNA reads TGTGCCAGCAGTTACTCGGGGCTAGCGGGGAGCTTCCAAGAGACCCAGTACTTC.

CDR3 DNA: TGTGCCAGCAGTTTCTCCGGCGGGGCTAATTCACCCCTCCACTTT. This translates into CASSFSGGANSPLHF. This rearrangement joins TRBV28 to TRBJ1-6; perhaps TRBD1 as D (5 bases). The ends were cut back, 3 bases at V and 6 bases at J, with 12 bases in the middle. CDR3 length: 15 amino acids. Germline V gene data show CDR1 as MDHEN and CDR2 as SYDVKM. Based on the CDR3 plus reference TRBV28 and TRBJ1-6, the full variable domain is DVKVTQSSRYLVKRTGEKVFLECVQDMDHENMFWYRQDPGLGLRLIYFSYDVKMKEKGDIPEGYSVSREKKERFSLILESASTNQTSMYLCASSFSGGANSPLHFGNGTRLTVT.

This rearrangement joins TRBV5-1 to TRBJ2-5; D is uncertain. The CDR3 is made up of 13 amino acids. Germline V gene lookup returns CDR1 SGHRS and CDR2 YFSETQ. The ends were cut back, 6 bases at V and 2 bases at J, with 11 bases in the middle. CDR3 DNA sequence: TGCGCCAGCATGTTCGGGCAGCAAGAGACCCAGTACTTC. Amino acid sequence: CASMFGQQETQYF.

V usage is TRBV3-1 and J usage is TRBJ2-1, with TRBD1 identical over 10 bases. The ends lost 3 bases at V and 7 bases at J; junction bases unmatched: 12. The germline CDR1 and CDR2 sequences are LGHDT and YNNKEL (reference sequence). The CDR3 runs 17 residues. The CDR3 loop reads CASSHEGLGQGMNEQFF. The CDR3 DNA follows: TGTGCCAGCAGCCATGAAGGTTTGGGACAGGGGATGAATGAGCAGTTCTTC.

This rearrangement joins TRBV9 to TRBJ2-7; 8 nucleotides align to TRBD1. Germline V CDR1 and CDR2: SGDLS, YYNGEE. The CDR3 length is 14 residues. Germline trimming cut 3 bases from V and 6 bases from J; bases unmatched to any gene: 8. The CDR3 here is CASSGQGTLREQYF. In nucleotides, the CDR3 is TGTGCCAGCAGCGGACAGGGGACCCTCCGCGAGCAGTACTTC.

This clonotype has a handful of counts. The V call is TRBV19, the J call TRBJ2-2; 8 nucleotides align to TRBD2. Germline V gene lookup returns CDR1 LNHDA and CDR2 SQIVND (reference sequence). Trimming at V came to 7 bases and at J to 0 bases, leaving 4 bases not matched to a gene. The CDR3 is made up of 15 amino acids. This CDR3 reads CASIRGGPNTGELFF. DNA for the CDR3: TGTGCCAGTATACGGGGGGGCCCGAACACCGGGGAGCTGTTTTTT. The variable domain in full, with the rest retrieved from reference TRBV19 and TRBJ2-2, is DGGITQSPKYLFRKEGQNVTLSCEQNLNHDAMYWYRQDPGQGLRLIYYSQIVNDFQKGDIAEGYSVSREKKESFPLTVTSAQKNPTAFYLCASIRGGPNTGELFFGEGSRLTVL.

Concerning this clonotype: The junction differs from germline at one of its ends, possibly a read error. The chain joins TRBV4-1 to TRBJ2-3; 14 bases are shared with TRBD2. Per the germline V gene, CDR1 is MGHRA and CDR2 is YSYEKL. The CDR3 covers 20 residues. CDR3 nucleotide sequence: TGCGCCTGCAGCCAGCTAGGACTAGCGGGGGGCGGAACTAGCACAGATACGCAGTATTTT. It translates to CACSQLGLAGGGTSTDTQYF.

This clonotype was seen just once. V is TRBV12-3 or TRBV12-4 and J is TRBJ1-2; no firm D call. This CDR3 has 13 residues. Trimming shortened V by 3 bases and J by 2 bases, and 7 bases separated the two germline ends. The CDR3 spells CASSLIKNYGYTF. For the CDR3, the DNA is TGTGCCAGCAGTTTGATCAAGAACTATGGCTACACCTTC.

The chain carries TRBV29-1 and TRBJ1-4; D gene uncertain. Germline loops: CDR1 SQVTM, CDR2 ANQGSEA. V dropped 7 bases and J dropped 0 bases, with 18 bases sitting between them. CDR3 length: 16 amino acids. Written as DNA, the CDR3 is TGCAGCGCGATCGGGATAAGACCCCCAACTAATGAAAAACTGTTTTTT. Protein: CSAIGIRPPTNEKLFF.

This clonotype showed up just a few times. V and J are TRBV7-8 and TRBJ1-6; 7 bases agree with TRBD1. Germline V gene data show CDR1 as SGHVS and CDR2 as FQNEAQ. J lost 10 bases, V lost 6 bases, and 9 bases had no gene match. This CDR3 region has 14 residues. CDR3 residues: CASRVDRVDSPLHF. CDR3 nucleotides: TGTGCCAGCAGGGTAGACAGGGTTGACTCACCCCTCCACTTT.

The genes are TRBV28 and TRBJ2-4; D is unresolved. This CDR3 is built from 15 residues. V gave up 3 bases and J gave up 0 bases, with 9 bases separating them. Germline V gives CDR1 MDHEN, CDR2 SYDVKM. CDR3 sequence reads: CASSFGMVAKNIQYF. For the CDR3, the DNA is TGTGCCAGCAGTTTCGGAATGGTAGCCAAAAACATTCAGTACTTC.

This clonotype was counted ten times or more. The chain carries TRBV7-3 and TRBJ2-1; TRBD1 agrees at 8 bases. The trim removed 3 bases at V and 8 bases at J, leaving 15 bases unmatched. Germline V CDR1 and CDR2: SGHTA, FQGTGA. The CDR3 covers 17 residues. The DNA for the CDR3 is TGTGCCAGCAGCTTCTCTTTCAGGACACAGGGGGGTGATGAGCAGTTCTTC. Encoded protein: CASSFSFRTQGGDEQFF.

This chain connects TRBV3-1 to TRBJ1-1; D uncertain. Germline V gene data show CDR1 as LGHDT and CDR2 as YNNKEL (reference sequence). The CDR3 is made up of 13 amino acids. V lost 4 bases and J lost 4, with 10 bases in between. CDR3 residues: CASSLGVGTEAFF. Here the CDR3 DNA reads TGTGCCAGCAGCCTCGGGGTCGGCACTGAAGCTTTCTTT.

This rearrangement joins TRBV3-1 to TRBJ2-5, with D maybe TRBD2 (5 bases). V was clipped by 5 bases and J by 5 bases, with 21 bases between them. The germline V gene encodes CDR1 LGHDT and CDR2 YNNKEL (reference sequence). This CDR3 has 16 residues. CDR3 DNA: TGTGCCAGCAGCTCAAGAGGCCGGGGTACGCTGGAGACCCAGTACTTC. This encodes CASSSRGRGTLETQYF.

This clonotype showed up just a few times. The chain employs TRBV7-9 and TRBJ1-4; D ambiguous. Trimming pared 5 bases from V and 0 bases from J, leaving 16 bases between. CDR3 length: 17 residues. Looked up from germline, CDR1 is SEHNR and CDR2 is FQNEAQ (reference sequence). CDR3 coding DNA: TGTGCCAGCAGCCTTGACTTACAGAGAACAACTAATGAAAAACTGTTTTTT. Residues: CASSLDLQRTTNEKLFF.

The gene calls are TRBV2 and TRBJ2-5; tentative D call: TRBD2 (5 bases). V lost 3 bases, J lost 9 bases, and 8 bases lay in between. The V gene's germline CDR1 is SNHLY and CDR2 FYNNEI. CDR3 length: 11 amino acids. CDR3: CASSEDFPQYF. CDR3 bases: TGTGCCAGCAGTGAGGACTTTCCCCAGTACTTC.

This clonotype was recorded a few times. The chain combines TRBV20-1 with TRBJ2-1; TRBD2 aligns across 8 bases. CDR1 and CDR2 (germline): DFQATT, SNEGSKA (reference sequence). This CDR3 spans 16 amino acids. J lost 7 bases, V lost 6 bases, and 17 bases had no gene match. The CDR3 bases are TGCAGTGCCGCCCCTGGGGGACTAGGGAGGCGAAATGAGCAGTTCTTC. Translating gives CSAAPGGLGRRNEQFF.

The chain employs TRBV12-3 or TRBV12-4 and TRBJ1-6, with TRBD1 matching 8 bases. The CDR3 spans 12 residues. Trimming at V came to 7 bases and at J to 12 bases, leaving 5 bases not matched to a gene. DNA for the CDR3: TGTGCCAGCAACCAGGGGGCTGGACCCCTCCACTTT. It translates to CASNQGAGPLHF.